The 5 T cell receptor beta chains presented below share a single source sample, sequenced in a study of PD-1 blockade in mismatch repair-deficient tumors (dated by TCRdb to between 2016 and 2019). Library generation was performed with the immunoSEQ multiplex PCR assay. This immuneACCESS table, as held by TCRdb, lists in-frame sequences with V and J called but not all clones. Of the missing ones, under half trace to an unresolved V gene in checked studies; the others have no known cause. The sample profile shows under 150,000 clones; 86% of them were found once. The ten largest clones take up approximately 13% of the sample. Sequences were derived from peripheral blood, sampled 44 weeks after starting pembrolizumab. These receptors were taken from an adult with mismatch repair-deficient cancer.

The J gene is TRBJ2-3, the V gene TRBV30, with 8 bases lining up with TRBD2. Trimming at V came to 3 bases and at J to 0 bases, leaving 17 bases not matched to a gene. CDR3 length: 19 residues. The germline V gene has CDR1 GTSNPN and CDR2 SVGIG (reference sequence). CDR3 nucleotides: TGTGCCTGGAGCGCAAGGCCGGGACTAGTGGGGACTAGCACAGATACGCAGTATTTT. Its translation is CAWSARPGLVGTSTDTQYF. Filled out from reference TRBV30 and TRBJ2-3, the complete variable domain reads SQTIHQWPATLVQPVGSPLSLECTVEGTSNPNLYWYRQAAGRGLQLLFYSVGIGQISSEVPQNLSASRPQDRQFILSSKKLLLSDSGFYLCAWSARPGLVGTSTDTQYFGPGTRLTVL.

The chain links TRBV7-2 to TRBJ2-1; 9 nucleotides match TRBD1. The trim removed 5 bases at V and 6 bases at J, leaving 8 bases unmatched. Germline values: CDR1 SGHTA, CDR2 FQGNSA. This CDR3 has 15 amino acids. The CDR3 coding sequence is TGTGCCAGCAGCCCCGGGACAGGGTTTTCCAATGAGCAGTTCTTC. Translating it yields CASSPGTGFSNEQFF.

This clone was recorded once. The V call is TRBV5-6, the J call TRBJ2-5; 10 positions agree with TRBD1. Germline V gives CDR1 SGHDT, CDR2 YYEEEE. Trimming removed 4 bases from V and 5 bases from J; junction bases left unmatched: 2. This CDR3 is built from 13 residues. The CDR3 here is CASSVGQGETQYF. Here the CDR3 DNA reads TGTGCCAGCAGCGTGGGACAGGGGGAGACCCAGTACTTC.

The chain links TRBV27 to TRBJ1-3; no clear D. With 2 bases removed from V and 8 bases from J, the gap between germline ends came to 4 bases. Germline V gene data show CDR1 as MNHEY and CDR2 as SMNVEV (reference sequence). The length of the CDR3 is 11 residues. The CDR3 region is CASSLGDTIYF. Here the CDR3 DNA reads TGTGCCAGCAGTTTAGGGGACACCATATATTTT.

In its sample, this clone was seen once. V usage is TRBV18 and J usage is TRBJ1-1, with unresolved D. V gave up 0 bases and J gave up 3 bases, with 14 bases separating them. The CDR3 spans 16 residues. Germline V lookup: CDR1 KGHSH, CDR2 LQKENI. The CDR3 DNA reads as TGTGCCAGCTCACCACCAGGGATGCGGGATCACACTGAAGCTTTCTTT. Its translation: CASSPPGMRDHTEAFF.